This is a list of T cell receptor beta chains from one sample in a study of cytomegalovirus exposure and HLA in healthy donors. Assay: immunoSEQ multiplex PCR; the TCRdb copy retains only in-frame clones and omits some. The sample carries tens of thousands of clones, 90% to 96% recorded once. The sample was PBMCs. The receptors here all came from a man aged 18-30 years in good health and CMV-seropositive. Each CDR3 is given with its conserved first and last residue. Each record gives: J gene, V gene, D gene, CDR3 DNA, CDR3 protein. The D gene is left open where the match is weak.

J gene: TRBJ2-1; V gene: TRBV6-1; D gene: TRBD1; CDR3 DNA: TGTGCCAGCAGTAGGGACAGGGATTACAATGAGCAGTTCTTC; CDR3 protein: CASSRDRDYNEQFF
J gene: TRBJ1-3; V gene: TRBV4-1; D gene: TRBD1; CDR3 DNA: TGCGCCAGCAGCCCAGGGGGATCTGGAAACACCATATATTTT; CDR3 protein: CASSPGGSGNTIYF
J gene: TRBJ2-2; V gene: TRBV6-5; D gene: .; CDR3 DNA: TGTGCCAGCACCGGACAGAGCACCGGGGAGCTGTTTTTT; CDR3 protein: CASTGQSTGELFF
J gene: TRBJ1-1; V gene: TRBV28; D gene: TRBD1; CDR3 DNA: TGTGCCAGCTGGCCAGGGGGCGGTGAAGCTTTCTTT; CDR3 protein: CASWPGGGEAFF
J gene: TRBJ2-3; V gene: TRBV5-1; D gene: .; CDR3 DNA: TGCGCCAGCAGTTTTGGCCAGGGTCCCGGGAGTGATACGCAGTATTTT; CDR3 protein: CASSFGQGPGSDTQYF
J gene: TRBJ2-1; V gene: TRBV6-1; D gene: TRBD2; CDR3 DNA: TGTGCCAGCAGTGAAGAGGGTAGCGGGAGTACCGATGAGCAGTTCTTC; CDR3 protein: CASSEEGSGSTDEQFF
J gene: TRBJ2-1; V gene: TRBV4-2; D gene: TRBD2; CDR3 DNA: TGTGCCAGCAGCCGACCGGGACTAGCGGCGAATGAGCAGTTCTTC; CDR3 protein: CASSRPGLAANEQFF
J gene: TRBJ2-7; V gene: TRBV2; D gene: .; CDR3 DNA: TGTGCCAGCAGTGATGAGGACAGCCGGATTTCGTACTTC; CDR3 protein: CASSDEDSRISYF
J gene: TRBJ1-1; V gene: TRBV7-9; D gene: TRBD1; CDR3 DNA: TGTGCCAGCAGCTTAGAGACAGGGGGCACTGAAGCTTTCTTT; CDR3 protein: CASSLETGGTEAFF
J gene: TRBJ1-1; V gene: TRBV6-5; D gene: .; CDR3 DNA: TGTGCCAGCAGTTACTCGCAGGAACTCGCTGAAGCTTTCTTT; CDR3 protein: CASSYSQELAEAFF
J gene: TRBJ2-1; V gene: TRBV7-2; D gene: TRBD2; CDR3 DNA: TGTGCCAGCAGCTTAGAAGTAGCGGGAGGGCATGAGCAGTTCTTC; CDR3 protein: CASSLEVAGGHEQFF
J gene: TRBJ1-5; V gene: TRBV2; D gene: TRBD1; CDR3 DNA: TGTGCCAGCAGCCCGACAGGGAGAAATCAGCCCCAGCATTTT; CDR3 protein: CASSPTGRNQPQHF
J gene: TRBJ1-1; V gene: TRBV7-9; D gene: .; CDR3 DNA: TGTGCCAGCAGTCGAGCGGCGGCGGATAACACTGAAGCTTTCTTT; CDR3 protein: CASSRAAADNTEAFF
J gene: TRBJ1-3; V gene: TRBV25-1; D gene: .; CDR3 DNA: TGTGCCAGCAGCGGTCTGTATTCGGCAGGCGGGAACACCATATATTTT; CDR3 protein: CASSGLYSAGGNTIYF
J gene: TRBJ2-1; V gene: TRBV5-6; D gene: .; CDR3 DNA: TGTGCCAGCATCGGGAGCTCCTACAATGAGCAGTTCTTC; CDR3 protein: CASIGSSYNEQFF
J gene: TRBJ2-2; V gene: TRBV4-1; D gene: .; CDR3 DNA: TGCGCCAGCAGCCAAGTCCCCACAGGGATCACCGGGGAGCTGTTTTTT; CDR3 protein: CASSQVPTGITGELFF
J gene: TRBJ2-7; V gene: TRBV7-8; D gene: TRBD2; CDR3 DNA: TGTGCCAGCAGCTTAGCCCGGGACTATTTCTTCTACGAGCAGTACTTC; CDR3 protein: CASSLARDYFFYEQYF
J gene: TRBJ2-7; V gene: TRBV7-8; D gene: TRBD2; CDR3 DNA: TGTGCCAGCAGCCTCGGACTAGCGCGTTCCTACGAGCAGTACTTC; CDR3 protein: CASSLGLARSYEQYF
J gene: TRBJ2-2; V gene: TRBV10-3; D gene: TRBD2; CDR3 DNA: TGTGCCATCAGGAGGACTAGCGGGAGACAGACCGGGGAGCTGTTTTTT; CDR3 protein: CAIRRTSGRQTGELFF
J gene: TRBJ1-2; V gene: TRBV29-1; D gene: .; CDR3 DNA: TGCAGCGTTGAAGGGGCCTACTATGGCTACACCTTC; CDR3 protein: CSVEGAYYGYTF